Listed below are T cell receptor beta chains from one sample, sequenced in a study of a mutant IDH1 vaccine in newly diagnosed glioma. Data came from immunoSEQ multiplex PCR; TCRdb stores just in-frame clones and leaves some out. Here the sample spans roughly 86,000 clones, around three quarters being singletons. The sequencing used PBMCs, collected from a glioma patient treated with radiotherapy, temozolomide or both. The receptor source for this set is a man between 40 and 49 years old with glioma. Each CDR3 is given with its conserved first and last residue. Fields, in order: J gene, V gene, D gene, clone size, CDR3 DNA, CDR3 protein. A D gene is named only where the DNA matches it firmly. Rows may omit the clone size; those that give it use once, few, many or a size class.

J: TRBJ1-1
V: TRBV5-4
D: -
size: -
DNA: TGTGCCAGCAGCGCTATGGGGGCGAACACTGAAGCTTTCTTT
CDR3: CASSAMGANTEAFF

J: TRBJ2-7
V: TRBV2
D: TRBD2
size: -
DNA: TGTGCCAGCAGGGTACTAGCGGCCTACGAGCAGTACTTC
CDR3: CASRVLAAYEQYF

J: TRBJ2-3
V: TRBV6-1
D: -
size: -
DNA: TGTGCCAGCAAGGCGCGGGGTACAGATACGCAGTATTTT
CDR3: CASKARGTDTQYF

J: TRBJ2-3
V: TRBV28
D: TRBD2
size: -
DNA: TGTGCCAGCAGTTTTTGGGGGAGCGGGGGAGGTACGCAGTATTTT
CDR3: CASSFWGSGGGTQYF

J: TRBJ2-1
V: TRBV5-1
D: -
size: -
DNA: TGCGCCAGCAGCTTGGCTTCTCCACCGGGCAATGAGCAGTTCTTC
CDR3: CASSLASPPGNEQFF

J: TRBJ2-5
V: TRBV7-2
D: TRBD2
size: -
DNA: TGTGCCAGCAGCTTCGGGATAGCGGGAGTCCAAGAGACCCAGTACTTC
CDR3: CASSFGIAGVQETQYF

J: TRBJ2-2
V: TRBV5-1
D: -
size: -
DNA: TGCGCCAGCAGCTTGGGAGGGTTCACCGGGGAGCTGTTTTTT
CDR3: CASSLGGFTGELFF

J: TRBJ2-1
V: TRBV4-3
D: TRBD2
size: -
DNA: TGCGCCAGCAGCCTCAATAGGGAGGGCGCCTACAATGAGCAGTTCTTC
CDR3: CASSLNREGAYNEQFF

J: TRBJ1-2
V: TRBV4-3
D: -
size: -
DNA: TGCGCCAGCAGCCAAGAGGGCGGAGGGAACGTACTTAACTATGGCTACACCTTC
CDR3: CASSQEGGGNVLNYGYTF

J: TRBJ1-1
V: TRBV7-2
D: -
size: -
DNA: TGTGCCAGCAGCACCACGACAGGCCGCTTTGAAGCTTTCTTT
CDR3: CASSTTTGRFEAFF

J: TRBJ1-1
V: TRBV7-9
D: -
size: -
DNA: TGTGCCAGCAGCTTAGGGGGACTCCAGCACACTGAAGCTTTCTTT
CDR3: CASSLGGLQHTEAFF

J: TRBJ2-7
V: TRBV7-2
D: -
size: -
DNA: TGTGCCAGCAGCTTAGGAGGATGGACTTACGAGCAGTACTTC
CDR3: CASSLGGWTYEQYF

J: TRBJ1-1
V: TRBV19
D: TRBD1
size: few
DNA: TGTGCCAGTAGTTCGCGGACAGGGACTGAAGCTTTCTTT
CDR3: CASSSRTGTEAFF

J: TRBJ2-2
V: TRBV7-2
D: -
size: once
DNA: TGTGCCAGCAGCTTAATTTTGGGGGGCAGCGGGGAGCTGTTTTTT
CDR3: CASSLILGGSGELFF

J: TRBJ1-5
V: TRBV7-2
D: -
size: -
DNA: TGTGCCAGCAGCTTAGCCGGCCGGTCTAGCAATCAGCCCCAGCATTTT
CDR3: CASSLAGRSSNQPQHF

J: TRBJ2-1
V: TRBV7-2
D: TRBD2
size: -
DNA: TGTGCCAGCAGCTTAATCGGCGGGGGGAGAAACAATGAGCAGTTCTTC
CDR3: CASSLIGGGRNNEQFF

J: TRBJ1-1
V: TRBV6-1
D: -
size: -
DNA: TGTGCCAGCAGTGAAAGGGTCCCAGGGAGGGACACTGAAGCTTTCTTT
CDR3: CASSERVPGRDTEAFF

J: TRBJ2-3
V: TRBV11-2
D: -
size: -
DNA: TGTGCCAGCAGCTTATTTTCGGGATCCACAGATACGCAGTATTTT
CDR3: CASSLFSGSTDTQYF

J: TRBJ1-3
V: TRBV6-5
D: -
size: -
DNA: TGTGCCAGCAGTTACTCAGCCAGCTCTGGAAACACCATATATTTT
CDR3: CASSYSASSGNTIYF

J: TRBJ1-2
V: TRBV7-2
D: -
size: -
DNA: TGTGCCAGCTCCAATTCTGGCTATGGCTACACCTTC
CDR3: CASSNSGYGYTF

J: TRBJ1-1
V: TRBV29-1
D: -
size: few
DNA: TGCAGCGGGGGCCTGAACACTGAAGCTTTCTTT
CDR3: CSGGLNTEAFF

J: TRBJ2-7
V: TRBV18
D: TRBD1
size: few
DNA: TGTGCCAGCGTGGGACAGGGCTCCTACGAGCAGTACTTC
CDR3: CASVGQGSYEQYF

J: TRBJ2-5
V: TRBV7-7
D: -
size: -
DNA: TGTGCTAGCAGCCAAGGGGTGGGCGATCCAGAGACCCAGTACTTC
CDR3: CASSQGVGDPETQYF

J: TRBJ2-5
V: TRBV6-5
D: -
size: -
DNA: TGTGCCAGCAGGGGGACCGCGGGGACCCAGTACTTC
CDR3: CASRGTAGTQYF

J: TRBJ2-1
V: TRBV18
D: TRBD2
size: -
DNA: TGTGCCAGCTCACTTAGCGGGAAGGGGTACAATGAGCAGTTCTTC
CDR3: CASSLSGKGYNEQFF

J: TRBJ1-2
V: TRBV21-1
D: -
size: -
DNA: TGTGCCAGCAGCAATGGCCCCCACCCGGGACGGAGGAGTTCTAACTATGGCTACACCTTC
CDR3: CASSNGPHPGRRSSNYGYTF

J: TRBJ2-1
V: TRBV6-6
D: -
size: -
DNA: TGTGCCAGCAGTTACGGTCAGGGGGAGGTAAATGAGCAGTTCTTC
CDR3: CASSYGQGEVNEQFF

J: TRBJ2-7
V: TRBV13
D: TRBD2
size: -
DNA: TGTGCCAGCAGCTTACAACACCCTCTCACTAGCGGGAGGTCCTACGAGCAGTACTTC
CDR3: CASSLQHPLTSGRSYEQYF

J: TRBJ2-6
V: TRBV2
D: -
size: -
DNA: TGTGCCAGCAGTGACTGGAGCTCTGGGGCCAACGTCCTGACTTTC
CDR3: CASSDWSSGANVLTF

J: TRBJ1-6
V: TRBV7-8
D: -
size: -
DNA: TGTGCCAGCAGCTTCCGGGGTGGACTCAGTAATTCACCCCTCCACTTT
CDR3: CASSFRGGLSNSPLHF

J: TRBJ1-3
V: TRBV25-1
D: -
size: -
DNA: TGTGCCAGCAGTGAATTCACAGGCTCTGGAAACACCATATATTTT
CDR3: CASSEFTGSGNTIYF

J: TRBJ1-2
V: TRBV28
D: -
size: -
DNA: TGTGCCAGCAGTTCACCCGCAGTTAACTATGGCTACACCTTC
CDR3: CASSSPAVNYGYTF

J: TRBJ2-1
V: TRBV18
D: TRBD2
size: once
DNA: TGTGCCAGCTCACCACCAGGACAGGAGCCCGGGACTAGCGATGGATGGGATGGCAATGAGCAGTTCTTC
CDR3: CASSPPGQEPGTSDGWDGNEQFF

J: TRBJ1-1
V: TRBV5-8
D: TRBD1
size: few
DNA: TGTGCCAGCATCAGCGCCCAGGACAGGATTGAAGCTTTCTTT
CDR3: CASISAQDRIEAFF

J: TRBJ2-7
V: TRBV11-2
D: -
size: -
DNA: TGTGCCAGCAGCTTAGAACCAGGGACTGGCGAGCAGTACTTC
CDR3: CASSLEPGTGEQYF

J: TRBJ2-4
V: TRBV5-1
D: TRBD1
size: -
DNA: TGCGCCAGCAGCCCAGGGACAGGGGGCGTCAAAAACATTCAGTACTTC
CDR3: CASSPGTGGVKNIQYF

J: TRBJ2-7
V: TRBV7-2
D: -
size: -
DNA: TGTGCCAGCAGCTTAGAGTGGGCGGGGACCTACGAGCAGTACTTC
CDR3: CASSLEWAGTYEQYF

J: TRBJ2-7
V: TRBV19
D: -
size: few
DNA: TGTGCCAGTAGTCTTTCCCCGACGGGCGAGCAGTACTTC
CDR3: CASSLSPTGEQYF

J: TRBJ1-1
V: TRBV6-5
D: TRBD1
size: -
DNA: TGTGCCAGCAGCGGTCGACAGGGTAACACTGAAGCTTTCTTT
CDR3: CASSGRQGNTEAFF

J: TRBJ2-2
V: TRBV18
D: -
size: -
DNA: TGTGCCAGCTCCCCGAGCATCGACGGGGAGCTGTTTTTT
CDR3: CASSPSIDGELFF

J: TRBJ2-7
V: TRBV27
D: -
size: -
DNA: TGTGCCAGCAGTCGCGGGGGCTACCCCTACGAGCAGTACTTC
CDR3: CASSRGGYPYEQYF

J: TRBJ2-1
V: TRBV28
D: -
size: -
DNA: TGTGCCAGCAGTTCGGATGAGCAGTTCTTC
CDR3: CASSSDEQFF

J: TRBJ2-7
V: TRBV9
D: -
size: -
DNA: TGTGCCAGCAGCGTAGGGTCTGGCAGCTACGAGCAGTACTTC
CDR3: CASSVGSGSYEQYF

J: TRBJ2-7
V: TRBV18
D: -
size: -
DNA: TGTGCCAGCTCACCTACGGACTGGGGGGAGCAGTACTTC
CDR3: CASSPTDWGEQYF

J: TRBJ2-1
V: TRBV7-6
D: -
size: few
DNA: TGTGCCAGCAGCTTATCGGGTGTGCCCTACAATGAGCAGTTCTTC
CDR3: CASSLSGVPYNEQFF

J: TRBJ2-1
V: TRBV7-7
D: -
size: -
DNA: TGTGCTAGCTCGGGGGGACACTACAATGAGCAGTTCTTC
CDR3: CASSGGHYNEQFF

J: TRBJ1-1
V: TRBV30
D: -
size: -
DNA: TGTGCCTGGATGGGACTGGCGAACACTGAAGCTTTCTTT
CDR3: CAWMGLANTEAFF

J: TRBJ1-1
V: TRBV27
D: -
size: -
DNA: TGTGCCAGCACCAAGGCCGGGTATGAGAACACTGAAGCTTTCTTT
CDR3: CASTKAGYENTEAFF

J: TRBJ1-2
V: TRBV19
D: -
size: -
DNA: TGTGCCAGTAGTATATCGGGAACCGATGGCTACACCTTC
CDR3: CASSISGTDGYTF

J: TRBJ2-7
V: TRBV29-1
D: TRBD1
size: -
DNA: TGCAGCGTTGAGTGGGACAGGGACTACGAGCAGTACTTC
CDR3: CSVEWDRDYEQYF

J: TRBJ1-6
V: TRBV2
D: -
size: once
DNA: TGTGCCAGCAGGTCGGATGCAGGACCTAATTCACCCCTCCACTTT
CDR3: CASRSDAGPNSPLHF

J: TRBJ1-5
V: TRBV19
D: -
size: -
DNA: TGTGCCAGTAGTATAGACGGCCCGCAAAGGAGCAATCAGCCCCAGCATTTT
CDR3: CASSIDGPQRSNQPQHF